The 17 T cell receptor beta chains given below trace back to one sample, sequenced in a study of control samples from healthy donors and cancer patients. Assay used: immunoSEQ multiplex PCR; TCRdb lists only in-frame clones, some missing. The table lists about 71,000 clones, roughly 90% of them singletons. The sequenced material came from PBMCs. These receptors all stem from a man aged 60-69 years with lung cancer.

CDR3 sequence reads: CASTKRGGNTEAFF. The CDR3 region has the DNA TGTGCCAGCACCAAAAGAGGAGGGAACACTGAAGCTTTCTTT. The chain is built from TRBV6-5 and TRBJ1-1; D remains ambiguous. The V end was cut by 7 bases, the J end by 1 base, with 13 bases between. This CDR3 spans 14 amino acids. Germline values: CDR1 MNHEY, CDR2 SVGAGI.

The chain is built from TRBV6-5 and TRBJ2-1; D is perhaps TRBD1 or TRBD2 (5 bases each). V lost 8 bases, J lost 2 bases, and 16 bases lay in between. The CDR3 spans 15 residues. Per germline, CDR1 MNHEY and CDR2 SVGAGI. CDR3 protein: CASRGQGWTYNEQFF. The CDR3 nucleotides read TGTGCCAGCCGAGGGCAGGGTTGGACCTACAATGAGCAGTTCTTC.

In this sample, this clone turned up once. The V gene is TRBV9, the J gene TRBJ2-1, with D possibly being TRBD2 (7 bases). CDR1 is SGDLS and CDR2 is YYNGEE in the germline V gene. This CDR3 comprises 17 residues. The germline V and J ends were trimmed by 3 bases and 0 bases, with 16 bases remaining between them. The CDR3 protein is CASSAMGGGHSYNEQFF. CDR3 sequence (DNA): TGTGCCAGCAGCGCGATGGGCGGGGGACACTCCTACAATGAGCAGTTCTTC.

This clone occurred once. This chain uses TRBV11-2 with TRBJ2-2; 7 bases agree with TRBD1. Germline trimming cut 5 bases from V and 3 bases from J; bases unmatched to any gene: 6. This CDR3 spans 15 amino acids. Germline V gives CDR1 SGHAT, CDR2 FQNNGV. The CDR3 is CASSIPGTDTGELFF. The CDR3, as DNA: TGTGCCAGCAGCATACCGGGGACAGACACCGGGGAGCTGTTTTTT.

This rearrangement joins TRBV7-6 to TRBJ2-5, with a possible D match to TRBD1 (5 bases). The CDR3 extends over 15 amino acids. CDR1 is SGHVS, CDR2 FNYEAQ, per germline. V lost 4 bases and J 1 base, leaving 13 bases between the germline ends. CDR3: CASSYSLGPQETQYF. CDR3 in DNA: TGTGCCAGCAGCTATTCCTTGGGGCCCCAAGAGACCCAGTACTTC.

The table lists this clone with a count of one. This chain joins TRBV2 and TRBJ1-1; perhaps TRBD1 as D (5 bases). The CDR3 has 12 amino acids. Germline CDR1 and CDR2: SNHLY and FYNNEI. V was shortened by 9 bases and J by 1 base, with 9 bases between the two germline ends. The CDR3 DNA is TGTGCCAGTGGACACACGAACACTGAAGCTTTCTTT. Encoded protein: CASGHTNTEAFF.

About this clone: At one of its ends the junction is not consistent with the germline gene, which may arise from a read error. The chain is built from TRBV7-3 and TRBJ2-1, with 14 bases that match TRBD2. Per germline, CDR1 SGHTA and CDR2 FQGTGA. The CDR3 contains 17 residues. As DNA, the CDR3 is TGCGCCAGCAGCCGGCGGCTGACTAGCGGGGGGGTGGATGAGCAGTTCTTC. Encoded protein: CASSRRLTSGGVDEQFF.

This sequence joins TRBV6-1 and TRBJ1-1; TRBD1 agrees at 8 bases. With V trimmed by 4 bases and J by 1 base, 8 bases remained unmatched. This CDR3 has 16 residues. The germline CDR1 and CDR2 sequences are MNHNS and SASEGT. The chain's CDR3 is CASSGGTGQKNTEAFF. The CDR3 nucleotides are TGTGCCAGCAGTGGAGGGACAGGCCAGAAGAACACTGAAGCTTTCTTT.

The chain joins TRBV3-1 (or the pseudogene TRBV3-2) to TRBJ2-3, with 8 nucleotides matching TRBD2. The junction had 10 bases not matched to a gene; V was cut back by 3 bases and J by 2 bases. The CDR3 consists of 17 residues. Germline CDR1 is LGHDT and CDR2 is YNNKEL (reference sequence). Written as DNA, the CDR3 is TGTGCCAGCAGCCAGGCCGGGACTAGGCTACTCACAGATACGCAGTATTTT. Its translation is CASSQAGTRLLTDTQYF.

The V and J genes are TRBV3-1 (or the pseudogene TRBV3-2) and TRBJ2-1, with 7 bases fitting TRBD2. The germline gives CDR1 LGHDT, CDR2 YNNKEL (reference sequence). The CDR3 covers 14 residues. After removal of 1 base from V and 8 bases from J, the junction contained 5 bases not matched to a gene. The CDR3 DNA reads as TGTGCCAGCAGCCAAGGGAGCGGGGCTTATGAGCAGTTCTTC. Translated: CASSQGSGAYEQFF.

This sequence joins TRBV18 and TRBJ2-1; D is perhaps TRBD1 or TRBD2 (5 bases each). Germline V lookup: CDR1 KGHSH, CDR2 LQKENI. This CDR3 is 17 amino acids long. V shed 0 bases and J shed 2 bases, with 14 bases lying between them. The CDR3 DNA reads TGTGCCAGCTCACCACCCTCAGACAGAGGGGCCTACAATGAGCAGTTCTTC. Translating it yields CASSPPSDRGAYNEQFF.

The chain couples TRBV4-1 to TRBJ1-1; D not resolved. The length of the CDR3 is 12 residues. The germline gives CDR1 MGHRA, CDR2 YSYEKL. V was clipped by 1 base and J by 7 bases, with 7 bases between them. The CDR3 loop reads CASSQVNGEAFF. As DNA, the CDR3 is TGCGCCAGCAGCCAAGTCAATGGTGAAGCTTTCTTT.

The V gene is TRBV24-1, the J gene TRBJ1-5; weak D call: TRBD1 (5 bases). Deletions cut 4 bases from V and 7 bases from J, with 13 bases between. In germline, CDR1 is KGHDR, CDR2 SFDVKD. This CDR3 region has 14 residues. CDR3 loop: CATSDSRDGQPQHF. The CDR3 DNA reads TGTGCCACCAGTGACTCCAGGGATGGACAGCCCCAGCATTTT.

The gene calls are TRBV5-5 and TRBJ2-7, with D unclear. The CDR3 consists of 14 residues. Germline lookup yields CDR1 SGHKS and CDR2 YYEKEE (reference sequence). Between the trimmed V and J ends, which lost 4 bases and 2 bases, there was a span of 13 bases. CDR3 residues: CASSTSMTAYEQYF. The CDR3, as DNA: TGTGCCAGCAGCACGTCAATGACCGCCTACGAGCAGTACTTC.

Only a few counts were recorded for this clone. The chain couples TRBV3-1 (or the pseudogene TRBV3-2) to TRBJ2-1; TRBD1 or TRBD2 may be the D gene (6 bases each). The V end lost 1 base, the J end lost 6 bases, and 13 bases lay between the germline ends. Per the germline V gene, CDR1 is LGHDT and CDR2 is YNNKEL (reference sequence). The CDR3 runs 15 residues. For the CDR3, the DNA is TGTGCCAGCAGCCAAGGACTAGTAGGGGGCAATGAGCAGTTCTTC. Protein: CASSQGLVGGNEQFF.

DNA for the CDR3: TGCAGCGTTACACCCGGGACTGTAGAGACCCAGTACTTC. It codes for CSVTPGTVETQYF. V usage is TRBV29-1 and J usage is TRBJ2-5, with D tentatively TRBD2 (6 bases). V lost 5 bases and J 4 bases, leaving 14 bases between the germline ends. This CDR3 is built from 13 residues. CDR1 is SQVTM and CDR2 is ANQGSEA in the germline V gene.

This clone was observed a single time. This chain links TRBV7-3 with TRBJ1-2; D is possibly TRBD1 (6 bases). The V end was cut by 1 base, the J end by 6 bases, with 12 bases between. CDR1 SGHTA and CDR2 FQGTGA come from the germline V gene. This CDR3 is 14 amino acids long. CDR3 loop: CASSLSSGDHGYTF. In DNA form, the CDR3 reads TGTGCCAGCAGCTTAAGTTCAGGGGATCATGGCTACACCTTC. Based on the CDR3 plus reference TRBV7-3 and TRBJ1-2, the full variable domain is GAGVSQTPSNKVTEKGKYVELRCDPISGHTALYWYRQSLGQGPEFLIYFQGTGAADDSGLPNDRFFAVRPEGSVSTLKIQRTERGDSAVYLCASSLSSGDHGYTFGSGTRLTVV.